This TCR beta chain is from a study of blood T cell repertoires in COVID-19. This CDR3 region has 15 residues. CDR1 is LNHDA, CDR2 SQIVND, per germline (reference sequence). J lost 3 bases, V lost 7 bases, and 7 bases had no gene match. Sequenced by immunoSEQ multiplex PCR; TCRdb stores in-frame clones only, minus some. The repertoire holds 65,000 to 80,000 clones, roughly 82% seen once, with around 10% in the top ten. This receptor was taken from a man over 45 with acute or convalescent COVID-19. The chain is built from TRBV19 and TRBJ1-5; the match to TRBD1 covers 9 bases. Sequencing input: peripheral blood. CDR3 protein: CASKRGDRDNQPQHF. The CDR3 bases are TGTGCCAGTAAGAGGGGGGACAGGGACAATCAGCCCCAGCATTTT.